At least ten counts were recorded for the clone carrying this T cell receptor beta chain. Investigators prepared the TCR beta libraries by applying iRepertoire HTBI primers and Arm-PCR of CDR3 regions. Each CDR3 protein is one row after TCRdb ran MiXCR on the multiplex PCR reads. The table lists about 460,000 distinct CDR3 sequences, 13% to 15% of them singletons. J was trimmed by 0 bases and V by 5 bases; bases with no gene match: 13. Germline loops: CDR1 DFQATT, CDR2 SNEGSKA (reference sequence). The length of the CDR3 is 18 residues. The time point: newly diagnosed GD, antithyroid drugs for less than 3 months. Construction of the TCR library relied on RNA isolated from PBMCs. Each of the patients was recruited from an endocrinology department situated in Xi'an, China. The sample belongs to a study of regulatory T cells in long-lasting Graves disease. These data also formed part of another study, on T cells in Graves' hyperthyroidism and ophthalmopathy. That work adds: Blood shared most expanded thyroid clonotypes above 0.001. A model of 13 V-J features distinguished ophthalmopathy from stable hyperthyroidism.

The gene calls are TRBV20-1 and TRBJ2-3, with 11 bases that match TRBD2. The receptor was derived from a woman aged 45 to 65 with Graves disease. Sequenced material: peripheral blood mononuclear cells (PBMCs), taken at new diagnosis, from a patient treated with antithyroid drugs. CDR3 nucleotides: TGCAGTGCTCCCACGGGACTAGCGGATGAAACTAGCACAGATACGCAGTATTTT. Translated, it gives CSAPTGLADETSTDTQYF.